This T cell receptor beta chain was observed in a study of CD8+CD57+ T cells in acquired aplastic anemia. Patients chosen for sequencing had shown CD8+CD57+ cell expansion by flow cytometry. Using genomic DNA as the template, TCR beta VDJ and CDR3 profiling was carried out. TCRdb redid the calling of the reads with MiXCR, one entry per CDR3 protein. The sample consists of about 200,000 distinct CDR3 sequences, roughly 60% of them appearing once. The V gene's germline CDR1 is SEHNR and CDR2 FQNEAQ (reference sequence). V shed 4 bases and J shed 6 bases, with 15 bases lying between them. The CDR3 contains 14 residues.

The sequence was obtained from a human donor with aplastic anemia. The chain links TRBV7-9 to TRBJ1-1; D may be TRBD1 (6 bases). Sequenced material: sorted CD4+, CD8+, or CD8+CD57+ T cells (not recorded which) from PBMCs. The CDR3 here is CASSSYREMAEAFF. CDR3 coding DNA: TGTGCCAGCAGCTCATACAGGGAGATGGCTGAAGCTTTCTTT.